This T cell receptor beta chain emerged from a study of blood T cell repertoires in COVID-19 (dated by TCRdb to 2018 to 2021). Study-level background: Samples covering the acute and convalescent phases of COVID-19 were provided by collaborators in the United States, Italy and Spain. The samples were drawn from two sources: the first 160 participants of the ongoing ImmuneRACE study, and 1,254 subjects contributed by 6 global collaborators. HLA class I and class II types, where available, came from metadata supplied by the sample provider rather than from assay-based typing. The prospective study material was composed of cDNA or gDNA derived from T cells, B-cell-depleted T cells, or PBMCs. A freely available public database, intended as a resource for researchers studying the immune response to SARS-CoV-2, is where the repertoires were released. Deeply sampled blood TCRbeta repertoires from subjects exposed to, actively infected with, or recovered from COVID-19 were included in the dataset. A de-identified subject ID, COVID-19 status, age in years and sex were almost always included in the sample metadata. Broader findings and caveats from the paper: Clinical and demographic metadata were provided uncurated, with the amount varying by source and participant.

Participants in the prospective study were aged about 18 to 89 years, lived in 24 United States geographic areas, and enrolled through a virtual design. To assign participants to cohorts, the prospective study relied on clinical history that participants themselves reported in a screening survey and a study questionnaire. Recovered participants in ImmuneRACE Cohort 3 were defined by two consecutive negative NP/OP PCR tests, clearance by a healthcare professional, or resolution of symptoms. In the prospective study, whole blood, serum and a nasopharyngeal or oropharyngeal swab were collected from each participant by mobile phlebotomists. Participants in the prospective study had the option to provide additional blood draws and questionnaires over an approximately two-month period. Before DNA extraction, blood samples from the prospective study were shipped at room temperature or frozen. The immunoSEQ Assay, a bias-controlled multiplex PCR, was used to amplify TCRbeta CDR3 regions from genomic DNA. The original pipeline was this. Nucleated cell counts per sample were estimated from amplification of reference gene primers within the assay. Sequence reads were collapsed and filtered to measure the absolute abundance of every unique TCRbeta CDR3 rearrangement. For each sample, productive Simpson clonality was calculated by taking the square root of Simpson's diversity index across productive rearrangements. The clones in this table, taken by TCRdb from immuneACCESS, are in-frame only. Not every clone is retained; where verified, under half of the shortfall comes from an unresolved V gene, and the cause of the rest is unknown. V and J calls plus clone size are reproduced from that table; the DNA served to infer D and trimming. In all, the sample holds over 250,000 clones, and nearly 90% of those were seen once. 0.75% to 1% of the sample lies in the top ten.

A word on this clone: The specificity of this receptor is unknown. It has no much larger one-base neighbor in the sample; base qualities were not kept.

This receptor was obtained from a woman between 25 and 40 years old who had recovered from COVID-19. The sample taken for sequencing was PBMCs or T cells enriched from blood (not recorded which).

The DNA is as follows: TGCGCCAGCGGGGGGGATCGCACTGAAGCTTTCTTT. It is translated as CASGGDRTEAFF. The sequence links TRBV4-1 to TRBJ1-1; the D gene is perhaps TRBD1, from 5 matching bases. The cysteine opens and the phenylalanine closes a CDR3 of 12 amino acids. Of the read, only the CDR3 DNA is kept; its 36 bases are in frame from base 1. V is reduced by 8 bases and J by 4 bases, leaving a spacing of 11 bases between them. CDR1 and CDR2 (MGHRA, YSYEKL) derive from the germline V gene.